A single sample gave rise to the 10 T cell receptor beta chains below, sequenced in a study of identical twins. TCRdb processed the 5' RACE reads anew with MiXCR; each CDR3 protein has one entry. The sample carries 1.5 million or so distinct CDR3 sequences, roughly a third recorded once. Input material: cord blood. The receptor source for this set is a newborn girl in good health.

V is TRBV28 and J is TRBJ2-7; D ambiguous. V lost 2 bases and J lost 0, with 17 bases in between. The germline V gene has CDR1 MDHEN and CDR2 SYDVKM. This CDR3 region has 17 residues. DNA of the CDR3: TGTGCCAGCAGTTTACCGTTAGACGTACCTAGCTCCTACGAGCAGTACTTC. Translated: CASSLPLDVPSSYEQYF.

This clonotype showed up just a few times. The chain carries TRBV6-1 and TRBJ2-1, with D possibly being TRBD1 (5 bases). V was pared by 1 base and J by 6 bases, with 10 bases between. The CDR3 covers 14 residues. Germline V gene sequence: CDR1 MNHNS, CDR2 SASEGT. The CDR3 DNA follows: TGTGCCAGCAGTGAAGGGGGCCCTCGCAATGAGCAGTTCTTC. This encodes CASSEGGPRNEQFF.

This clonotype was seen a handful of times. This rearrangement joins TRBV6-5 to TRBJ2-1; D possibly corresponds to TRBD2 (9 bases). This CDR3 spans 16 amino acids. V dropped 8 bases and J dropped 7 bases, with 24 bases sitting between them. The V gene's germline CDR1 is MNHEY and CDR2 SVGAGI. The CDR3 DNA reads as TGTGCCAGCGCGACAGGGGCTAGCGGGGTTCGTAATGAGCAGTTCTTC. Amino acids: CASATGASGVRNEQFF.

This rearrangement joins TRBV5-1 to TRBJ1-4; D ambiguous. Germline V lookup: CDR1 SGHRS, CDR2 YFSETQ. The V end lost 0 bases, the J end lost 3 bases, and 9 bases lay between the germline ends. The CDR3 is made up of 15 amino acids. CDR3 bases: TGCGCCAGCAGCTTGGTTGAGCGCCCTAATGAAAAACTGTTTTTT. Translation: CASSLVERPNEKLFF.

The rearrangement joins TRBV5-4 to TRBJ2-2; D not certain. The CDR3 length is 13 residues. V was clipped by 0 bases and J by 7 bases, with 7 bases between them. CDR1 SGHNT and CDR2 YYREEE come from the germline V gene (reference sequence). The CDR3 DNA reads TGTGCCAGCAGCTTGGACCCTCGCGGGGAGCTGTTTTTT. Translation gives CASSLDPRGELFF.

The count of this clonotype is one. The chain recombines TRBV20-1 with TRBJ1-6; no definite D call. V lost 4 bases, J lost 9 bases, and 16 bases lay in between. Germline V gives CDR1 DFQATT, CDR2 SNEGSKA (reference sequence). The CDR3 totals 14 residues. The CDR3, as DNA: TGCAGTGCTAAAGCCGGACCGCTGGGTTCACCCCTCCACTTT. Residues: CSAKAGPLGSPLHF.

This chain links TRBV10-3 with TRBJ2-3, with 10 bases fitting TRBD2. The germline V gene encodes CDR1 ENHRY and CDR2 SYGVKD. The CDR3 loop spans 13 amino acids. The ends lost 4 bases at V and 7 bases at J; junction bases unmatched: 2. DNA for the CDR3: TGTGCCATCAGTGGGACTAGCGGTAATACGCAGTATTTT. Its translation is CAISGTSGNTQYF.

V usage is TRBV7-9 and J usage is TRBJ2-7; D is possibly TRBD1 (5 bases). Deletions cut 1 base from V and 0 bases from J, with 10 bases between. Germline lookup yields CDR1 SEHNR and CDR2 FQNEAQ (reference sequence). This CDR3 region has 15 residues. The CDR3 nucleotides are TGTGCCAGCAGCTTAGGCGGACATCGCTCCTACGAGCAGTACTTC. Its protein is CASSLGGHRSYEQYF.

This clonotype showed up many times. V usage is TRBV6-6 and J usage is TRBJ2-1; D perhaps matches TRBD1 (5 bases). The germline V gene has CDR1 MNHNY and CDR2 SVGAGI (reference sequence). V was cut by 6 bases and J by 1 base, with 13 bases left in between. The CDR3 covers 15 residues. CDR3 in DNA: TGTGCCAGCAGACCTGACAGAGATTCCTACAATGAGCAGTTCTTC. Translation: CASRPDRDSYNEQFF.

This clonotype was counted between two and nine times. This chain joins TRBV6-1 and TRBJ2-2, with TRBD2 identical over 13 bases. This CDR3 is built from 18 residues. The V gene end was trimmed by 5 bases and the J gene end by 6 bases; junction bases not matched to a gene: 12. From germline, CDR1 is MNHNS and CDR2 SASEGT. The CDR3 DNA sequence: TGTGCCAGCAGTCCTCCGCCCGGGACTAGCGGGAAAGCCGGGGAGCTGTTTTTT. Its protein is CASSPPPGTSGKAGELFF.